The rows below give T cell receptor beta chains drawn from one sample of a study of HIV-infected children after antiretroviral therapy interruption. A single record per CDR3 protein comes from TCRdb applying MiXCR to the 3' RACE reads. The profile shows fewer than 20,000 distinct CDR3 sequences, about 3.7% of them singletons. This specimen was CD45RA+ CD4+ T cells from PBMCs, taken from a donor given antiretroviral therapy, either interrupted or continuous. The receptor source for this set is a child under 18 with HIV. Both conserved end residues are part of each CDR3. The order of the fields is D gene, V gene, clone size, J gene, CDR3 protein, CDR3 DNA. The D gene is left open where the match is weak. Clone size is given as how often the clone was seen (once, few, many) or a class if it is expanded.

D gene: TRBD1; V gene: TRBV5-1; clone size: many; J gene: TRBJ2-3; CDR3 protein: CASRGTGGSTDTQYF; CDR3 DNA: TGCGCCAGCAGGGGGACAGGCGGAAGCACAGATACGCAGTATTTT
D gene: TRBD1; V gene: TRBV28; clone size: many; J gene: TRBJ1-5; CDR3 protein: CASTPLTGVGQPQHF; CDR3 DNA: TGTGCCAGCACCCCGCTCACAGGGGTGGGACAGCCCCAGCATTTT
D gene: NA; V gene: TRBV18; clone size: many; J gene: TRBJ2-5; CDR3 protein: CASSPPTGLETQYF; CDR3 DNA: TGTGCCAGCTCACCACCGACGGGATTGGAGACCCAGTACTTC
D gene: NA; V gene: TRBV7-2; clone size: many; J gene: TRBJ2-1; CDR3 protein: CASSLVVGTGGGLAGVEQFF; CDR3 DNA: TGTGCCAGCAGCTTGGTTGTGGGGACAGGGGGAGGCCTAGCGGGGGTAGAGCAGTTCTTC
D gene: NA; V gene: TRBV5-1; clone size: medium-sized; J gene: TRBJ1-1; CDR3 protein: CASSLDGATGTEAFF; CDR3 DNA: TGCGCCAGCAGCTTGGATGGGGCAACGGGAACTGAAGCTTTCTTT
D gene: TRBD1; V gene: TRBV30; clone size: many; J gene: TRBJ1-1; CDR3 protein: CAWSETGTGAFF; CDR3 DNA: TGTGCCTGGAGTGAAACCGGGACAGGGGCTTTCTTT
D gene: TRBD2; V gene: TRBV19; clone size: many; J gene: TRBJ2-1; CDR3 protein: CASSAIIAGGGNEQFF; CDR3 DNA: TGTGCCAGTAGCGCTATAATAGCGGGGGGGGGCAATGAGCAGTTCTTC
D gene: NA; V gene: TRBV28; clone size: many; J gene: TRBJ2-7; CDR3 protein: CASSSEASYEQYF; CDR3 DNA: TGTGCCAGCAGTTCGGAAGCCTCCTACGAGCAGTACTTC
D gene: TRBD1; V gene: TRBV5-5; clone size: large; J gene: TRBJ1-5; CDR3 protein: CASSPGTVSNQPQHF; CDR3 DNA: TGTGCCAGCAGCCCCGGGACAGTTAGCAATCAGCCCCAGCATTTT
D gene: NA; V gene: TRBV28; clone size: many; J gene: TRBJ1-1; CDR3 protein: CASSLAVNTEAFF; CDR3 DNA: TGTGCCAGCAGTCTGGCGGTGAACACTGAAGCTTTCTTT
D gene: NA; V gene: TRBV20-1; clone size: many; J gene: TRBJ2-1; CDR3 protein: CSVATNEQFF; CDR3 DNA: TGCAGTGTGGCCACAAATGAGCAGTTCTTC
D gene: NA; V gene: TRBV5-5; clone size: many; J gene: TRBJ1-2; CDR3 protein: CASSPGTASNYGYTF; CDR3 DNA: TGTGCCAGCAGCCCCGGGACGGCTTCGAACTATGGCTACACCTTC
D gene: TRBD2; V gene: TRBV28; clone size: many; J gene: TRBJ2-4; CDR3 protein: CASTGTGGAIAKNIQYF; CDR3 DNA: TGTGCCAGCACCGGGACGGGGGGAGCGATAGCCAAAAACATTCAGTACTTC
D gene: NA; V gene: TRBV5-1; clone size: many; J gene: TRBJ2-3; CDR3 protein: CASSAQGDTDTQYF; CDR3 DNA: TGCGCCAGCAGCGCTCAGGGAGACACAGATACGCAGTATTTT
D gene: NA; V gene: TRBV12-3/TRBV12-4; clone size: many; J gene: TRBJ1-5; CDR3 protein: CASSPDYSNQPQHF; CDR3 DNA: TGTGCCAGCAGTCCCGATTATAGCAATCAGCCCCAGCATTTT
D gene: TRBD1; V gene: TRBV20-1; clone size: many; J gene: TRBJ1-6; CDR3 protein: CSAIGTGHNSPLHF; CDR3 DNA: TGCAGTGCGATCGGGACAGGACATAATTCACCCCTCCACTTT
D gene: NA; V gene: TRBV29-1; clone size: many; J gene: TRBJ2-5; CDR3 protein: CSVGGGVETQYF; CDR3 DNA: TGCAGCGTTGGAGGAGGCGTAGAGACCCAGTACTTC
D gene: NA; V gene: TRBV19; clone size: medium-sized; J gene: TRBJ1-1; CDR3 protein: CARTTNTEVFF; CDR3 DNA: TGTGCCAGGACAACAAACACAGAAGTCTTCTTT
D gene: NA; V gene: TRBV19; clone size: many; J gene: TRBJ2-1; CDR3 protein: CASSIRNEQFF; CDR3 DNA: TGTGCCAGTAGTATCAGGAATGAGCAGTTCTTC
D gene: NA; V gene: TRBV27; clone size: many; J gene: TRBJ1-4; CDR3 protein: CASSYGLREKLFF; CDR3 DNA: TGTGCCAGCAGTTATGGGTTAAGGGAAAAACTGTTTTTT